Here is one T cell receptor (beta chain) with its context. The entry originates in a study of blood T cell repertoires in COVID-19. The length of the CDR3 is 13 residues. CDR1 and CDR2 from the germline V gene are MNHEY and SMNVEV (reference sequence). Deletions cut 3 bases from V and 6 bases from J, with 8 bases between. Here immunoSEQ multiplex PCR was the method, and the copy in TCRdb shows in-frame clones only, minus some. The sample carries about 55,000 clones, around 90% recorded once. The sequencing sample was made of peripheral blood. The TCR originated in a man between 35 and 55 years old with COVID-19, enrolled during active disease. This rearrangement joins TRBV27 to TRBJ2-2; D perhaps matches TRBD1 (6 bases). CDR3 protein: CASSFQGSGELFF. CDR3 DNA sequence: TGTGCCAGCAGTTTCCAGGGGTCCGGGGAGCTGTTTTTT.